This T cell receptor beta chain was retrieved from a study of T-cell memory formation after mild COVID-19. As for the study in general: The study found TCR clusters largely donor specific.

This CDR3 spans 13 amino acids. Germline-derived CDR1 and CDR2 are SEHNR and FQNEAQ (reference sequence). V was pared by 2 bases and J by 5 bases, with 9 bases between. The study, taken as a whole, reports: Researchers report contracting CD4+ clones mostly in CM and EM, with CD8+ clones in EMRA. There were some responding clones in pre-infection memory, which suggested that cross-reactive memory had joined.

About this clonotype: Its antigen is currently unknown.

With constant-segment primers, 5'RACE yielded cDNA libraries of TCR alpha and TCR beta that carried sample barcodes and UMIs. TCRdb reprocessed the 5' RACE reads with MiXCR, giving one entry per CDR3 protein. This sample carries roughly 14,000 distinct CDR3 sequences, roughly 19% of them seen once, and the ten largest clones take 49%. The TCR comes from an adult woman who had mild COVID-19 (a few samples of this study predate the infection). Cell type and time point are not known. Sequencing was carried out using PBMCs or a T cell subset sorted from them (not recorded which). The chain is built from TRBV7-9 and TRBJ2-5; no definite D call. This chain's CDR3 is CASSLTARETQYF. The CDR3 nucleotides read TGTGCCAGCAGCTTAACAGCTAGGGAGACCCAGTACTTC.